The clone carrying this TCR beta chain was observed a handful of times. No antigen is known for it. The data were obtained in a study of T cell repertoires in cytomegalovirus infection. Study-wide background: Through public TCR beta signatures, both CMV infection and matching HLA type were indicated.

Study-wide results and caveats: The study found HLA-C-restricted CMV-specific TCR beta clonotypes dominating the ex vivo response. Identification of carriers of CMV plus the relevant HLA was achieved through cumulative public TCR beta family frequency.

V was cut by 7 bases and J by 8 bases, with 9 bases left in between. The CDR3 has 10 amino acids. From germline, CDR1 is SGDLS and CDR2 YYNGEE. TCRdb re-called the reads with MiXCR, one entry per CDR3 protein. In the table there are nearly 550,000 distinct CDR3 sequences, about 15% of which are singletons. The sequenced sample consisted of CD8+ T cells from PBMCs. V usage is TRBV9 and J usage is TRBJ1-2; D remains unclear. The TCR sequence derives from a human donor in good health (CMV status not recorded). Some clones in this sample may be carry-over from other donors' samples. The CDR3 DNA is TGTGCCAGCGCGGGATTGGGCTACACCTTC. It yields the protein CASAGLGYTF.